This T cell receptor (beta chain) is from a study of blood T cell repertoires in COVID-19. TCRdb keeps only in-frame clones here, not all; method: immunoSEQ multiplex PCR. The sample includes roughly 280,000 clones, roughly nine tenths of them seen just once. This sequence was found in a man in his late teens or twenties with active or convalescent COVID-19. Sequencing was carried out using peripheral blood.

CDR3 sequence reads: CASTSAGGDTDTQYF. CDR3 DNA: TGTGCCAGCACTTCGGCGGGGGGCGACACAGATACGCAGTATTTT. The rearrangement joins TRBV28 to TRBJ2-3; TRBD2 agrees at 8 bases. The length of the CDR3 is 15 residues. V was clipped by 7 bases and J by 2 bases; unmatched bases: 8. Germline V gene data show CDR1 as MDHEN and CDR2 as SYDVKM.